Following are 22 T cell receptor beta chains from one sample sequenced in a study of human T cells and chemical hapten exposure. TCRdb used MiXCR to reprocess the RACE reads, holding one entry per CDR3 protein. The table records around 360,000 distinct CDR3 sequences, around 6% of them present only once. Noted time point: patch test 2, 6 weeks after DPC sensitization. The treatment denotes: therapeutic diphenylcyclopropenone sensitization with weekly scalp DPC. This specimen consisted of whole blood, obtained in connection with sensitization to the hapten diphenylcyclopropenone (DPC). The receptor set was obtained from a woman aged 18 to 35 with alopecia areata. Some clones in this sample may be carry-over from other donors' samples.

This clonotype was found a few times. The chain recombines TRBV6-6 with TRBJ2-3; 10 nucleotides line up with TRBD2. CDR1 MNHNY and CDR2 SVGAGI come from the germline V gene (reference sequence). Losses at the gene ends were 6 bases for V and 5 bases for J; bases not matched to a gene: 5. This CDR3 is 14 amino acids long. CDR3 in amino acids: CASSHGLAVDTQYF. The CDR3 DNA reads TGTGCCAGCAGCCATGGACTAGCGGTAGATACGCAGTATTTT.

Here the CDR3 reads CASGRGGTDTQYF. CDR3 nucleotide sequence: TGTGCTAGTGGCCGGGGCGGGACAGATACGCAGTATTTT. The gene calls are TRBV12-5 and TRBJ2-3; D may match TRBD1 or TRBD2 (5 bases each). The CDR3 loop spans 13 amino acids. Germline-derived CDR1 and CDR2 are LGHNT and FRNRAP. Trimming stripped 6 bases from V and 3 bases from J, with 10 bases between.

This clonotype was observed many times. The genes are TRBV27 and TRBJ1-6; the match to TRBD1 covers 7 bases. Germline CDR1 MNHEY, CDR2 SMNVEV (reference sequence). This CDR3 spans 13 amino acids. V shed 3 bases, J shed 10 bases, and the junction held 3 bases outside the gene matches. In nucleotides, the CDR3 is TGTGCCAGCAGTTTCACAGGGGCCTCACCCCTCCACTTT. As protein: CASSFTGASPLHF.

This clonotype was observed a handful of times. This chain uses TRBV7-2 with TRBJ2-2; D call uncertain. The germline V gene encodes CDR1 SGHTA and CDR2 FQGNSA. Trimming stripped 0 bases from V and 7 bases from J, with 3 bases between. The CDR3 is made up of 12 amino acids. CDR3 protein: CASSLASGELFF. The CDR3 bases are TGTGCCAGCAGCTTAGCTAGCGGGGAGCTGTTTTTT. The full variable domain, in which reference TRBV7-2 and TRBJ2-2 provide the parts outside the CDR3, is GAGVSQSPSNKVTEKGKDVELRCDPISGHTALYWYRQSLGQGLEFLIYFQGNSAPDKSGLPSDRFSAERTGGSVSTLTIQRTQQEDSAVYLCASSLASGELFFGEGSRLTVL.

This clonotype was seen a handful of times. The V gene is TRBV4-2, the J gene TRBJ1-5; D is ambiguous. CDR3 length: 15 residues. Per germline, CDR1 LGHNA and CDR2 YNFKEQ. The V end was cut by 0 bases, the J end by 0 bases, with 6 bases between. This CDR3 reads CASSQEGYSNQPQHF. The CDR3 region has the DNA TGTGCCAGCAGCCAAGAGGGTTATAGCAATCAGCCCCAGCATTTT.

The rearrangement joins TRBV29-1 to TRBJ1-6; 7 nucleotides agree with TRBD1. V trimming: 6 bases; J trimming: 3 bases; junction bases outside the gene matches: 5. Germline V lookup: CDR1 SQVTM, CDR2 ANQGSEA. The CDR3 length is 14 residues. CDR3 in amino acids: CSVITGDYNSPLHF. The DNA for the CDR3 is TGCAGCGTCATAACAGGGGACTATAATTCACCCCTCCACTTT.

This clonotype was picked up a small number of times. The chain joins TRBV4-3 to TRBJ2-2; TRBD1 agrees at 9 bases. Germline trimming cut 1 base from V and 5 bases from J; bases unmatched to any gene: 5. The CDR3 is made up of 16 amino acids. Germline V CDR1 and CDR2: LGHNA, YSLEER. In DNA form, the CDR3 reads TGCGCCAGCAGCCAAGTACAGGGGGCGAGGACCGGGGAGCTGTTTTTT. It is translated as CASSQVQGARTGELFF.

The chain links TRBV20-1 to TRBJ1-5, with a possible D match to TRBD1 (5 bases). The V end lost 5 bases, the J end lost 7 bases, and 12 bases lay between the germline ends. This CDR3 is 12 amino acids long. Germline CDR1 DFQATT, CDR2 SNEGSKA (reference sequence). CDR3 sequence (DNA): TGCAGTGCTGATGACCCAGGGCAGCCCCAGCATTTT. Translated: CSADDPGQPQHF.

In its sample, this clonotype was seen a few times. The chain couples TRBV4-3 to TRBJ2-1; no clear D gene. Deletions cut 0 bases from V and 8 bases from J, with 8 bases between. Germline V gives CDR1 LGHNA, CDR2 YSLEER. CDR3 length equals 13 residues. The chain's CDR3 is CASSQEWADEQFF. The CDR3 DNA is TGCGCCAGCAGCCAAGAGTGGGCTGATGAGCAGTTCTTC.

In its sample, this clonotype was seen many times. V gene TRBV2 combines with J gene TRBJ1-6, with unresolved D. This CDR3 region has 18 residues. CDR1 is SNHLY, CDR2 FYNNEI, per germline. The V gene lost 0 bases and the J gene lost 3 bases, with 15 bases spanning the gap. This CDR3 is CASSEALLAKHYNSPLHF. Written as DNA, the CDR3 is TGTGCCAGCAGTGAAGCGCTTCTCGCGAAACACTATAATTCACCCCTCCACTTT.

This clonotype was detected many times. The rearrangement joins TRBV6-2 or TRBV6-3 to TRBJ1-2; D ambiguous. The CDR3 is made up of 15 amino acids. Germline lookup yields CDR1 MNHEY and CDR2 SVGEGT. Trimming shortened V by 4 bases and J by 6 bases, and 18 bases separated the two germline ends. The DNA for the CDR3 is TGTGCCAGCAGTTCCACTCGGTACCGACTAAATGGCTACACCTTC. Its protein product is CASSSTRYRLNGYTF.

The sample holds many counts of this clonotype. This chain uses TRBV29-1 with TRBJ2-7, with D maybe TRBD1 (6 bases). Germline loops: CDR1 SQVTM, CDR2 ANQGSEA. Deletions cut 4 bases from V and 1 base from J, with 8 bases between. The CDR3 spans 12 residues. CDR3 loop: CSVGGLSYEQYF. The CDR3 region has the DNA TGCAGCGTTGGGGGGCTGTCCTACGAGCAGTACTTC.

This clonotype came up a few times. This sequence joins TRBV7-3 and TRBJ2-7; 9 nucleotides match TRBD1. Per germline, CDR1 SGHTA and CDR2 FQGTGA. Losses at the gene ends were 5 bases for V and 4 bases for J; bases not matched to a gene: 3. CDR3 length: 13 amino acids. CDR3 protein: CASSADRGYEQYF. Here the CDR3 DNA reads TGTGCCAGCAGCGCGGACAGGGGATACGAGCAGTACTTC.

This clonotype was counted ten times or more. The chain recombines TRBV27 with TRBJ2-3; 12 positions agree with TRBD1. Germline assignment: CDR1 MNHEY and CDR2 SMNVEV (reference sequence). The trim removed 2 bases at V and 0 bases at J, leaving 6 bases unmatched. The CDR3 sequence is 18 residues long. The CDR3 DNA is TGTGCCAGCAGTTTAAGCCGGGACAGGGGGCCTAGCACAGATACGCAGTATTTT. Its protein product is CASSLSRDRGPSTDTQYF.

There are a few counts of this clonotype. The CDR3 nucleotides are TGTGCCAGCAGCCCTGACAGTCAATACGAGCAGTACTTC. Encoded protein: CASSPDSQYEQYF. This chain joins TRBV12-3 or TRBV12-4 and TRBJ2-7; D is perhaps TRBD1 (5 bases). CDR3 size: 13 residues. V gave up 6 bases and J gave up 4 bases, with 13 bases separating them.

This clonotype has more than one count but fewer than ten. The CDR3 reads CATTPPGRKYGYTF. CDR3 nucleotide sequence: TGTGCCACGACCCCCCCGGGACGGAAATATGGCTACACCTTC. The chain joins TRBV28 to TRBJ1-2, with D perhaps TRBD1 (5 bases). Between the trimmed V and J ends, which lost 10 bases and 5 bases, there was a span of 20 bases. The CDR3 extends over 14 amino acids. From germline, CDR1 is MDHEN and CDR2 SYDVKM.

The genes are TRBV5-1 and TRBJ2-3; D is possibly TRBD1 (6 bases). Germline CDR1 reads SGHRS; CDR2 reads YFSETQ. The CDR3 loop spans 16 amino acids. The V gene lost 4 bases and the J gene lost 1 base, with 16 bases spanning the gap. CDR3 in amino acids: CASSPAMDSGTDTQYF. CDR3 in DNA: TGCGCCAGCAGCCCCGCTATGGACAGCGGCACAGATACGCAGTATTTT.

In this sample, this clonotype turned up many times. The CDR3 bases are TGTGCCAGCAGTTACTCGATCAGGGGGCGGTTATATGGGGCCAACGTCCTGACTTTC. It codes for CASSYSIRGRLYGANVLTF. This chain connects TRBV6-5 to TRBJ2-6, with 8 bases fitting TRBD1. Germline V CDR1 and CDR2: MNHEY, SVGAGI. The CDR3 is 19 amino acids. With 0 bases clipped from V and 3 bases from J, the junction kept 10 bases outside the gene matches.

The rearrangement joins TRBV12-3 or TRBV12-4 to TRBJ2-1, with D perhaps matching TRBD1 (6 bases). V was clipped by 2 bases and J by 5 bases, with 10 bases between them. CDR3 length: 14 residues. In DNA, the CDR3 is TGTGCCAGCAGTTTATGGGACAAGAACAATGAGCAGTTCTTC. Translating it yields CASSLWDKNNEQFF.

Ten or more counts support this clonotype. This chain joins TRBV12-3 or TRBV12-4 and TRBJ2-7; the D is unclear. This CDR3 comprises 11 residues. The germline V and J ends were trimmed by 8 bases and 6 bases, with 11 bases remaining between them. The CDR3 here is CASGVSGEQYF. CDR3 sequence (DNA): TGTGCCAGCGGGGTATCGGGCGAGCAGTACTTC.

This clonotype was seen a few times. This chain uses TRBV5-1 with TRBJ1-4, with D perhaps matching TRBD1 (5 bases). Germline assignment: CDR1 SGHRS and CDR2 YFSETQ. V was pared by 3 bases and J by 5 bases, with 14 bases between. The CDR3 totals 15 residues. Written as DNA, the CDR3 is TGCGCCAGCAGCTCCACCGGGACGGGGAATGAAAAACTGTTTTTT. It yields the protein CASSSTGTGNEKLFF.

This clonotype was seen repeatedly, ten times or more. The chain is built from TRBV5-1 and TRBJ1-5; a weak D match, TRBD1 (5 bases). Germline CDR1 SGHRS, CDR2 YFSETQ. The CDR3 spans 15 residues. V lost 0 bases to trimming and J lost 1 base, with 8 bases between them. The CDR3 reads CASSLAGASNQPQHF. In nucleotides, the CDR3 is TGCGCCAGCAGCTTGGCCGGGGCGAGCAATCAGCCCCAGCATTTT.